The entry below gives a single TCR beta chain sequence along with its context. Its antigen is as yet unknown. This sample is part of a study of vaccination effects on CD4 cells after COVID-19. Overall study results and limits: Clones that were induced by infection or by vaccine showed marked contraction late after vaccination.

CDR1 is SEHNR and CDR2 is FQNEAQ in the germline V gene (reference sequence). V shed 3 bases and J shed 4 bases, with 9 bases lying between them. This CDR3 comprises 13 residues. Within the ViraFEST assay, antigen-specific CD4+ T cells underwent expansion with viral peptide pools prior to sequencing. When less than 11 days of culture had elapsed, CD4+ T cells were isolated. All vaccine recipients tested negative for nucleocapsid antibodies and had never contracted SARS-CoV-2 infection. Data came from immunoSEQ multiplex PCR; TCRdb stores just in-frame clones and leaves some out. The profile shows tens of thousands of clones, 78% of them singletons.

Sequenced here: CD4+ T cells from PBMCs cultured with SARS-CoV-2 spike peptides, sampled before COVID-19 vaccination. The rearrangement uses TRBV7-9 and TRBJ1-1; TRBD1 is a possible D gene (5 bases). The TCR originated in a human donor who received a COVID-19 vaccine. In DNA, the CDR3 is TGTGCCAGCAGCTTGGGGCTTGGCACTGAAGCTTTCTTT. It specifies CASSLGLGTEAFF.